Listed here are 20 T cell receptor beta chains from one sample, sequenced in a study of regulatory T cells in long-lasting Graves disease. Library construction for TCR beta used iRepertoire HTBI primers and Arm-PCR of CDR3 regions. In TCRdb, the multiplex PCR reads were re-called with MiXCR into one record per CDR3 protein. The data hold under 250,000 distinct CDR3 sequences, with roughly 19% observed a single time. Noted time point: newly diagnosed GD, antithyroid drugs for less than 3 months. The TCR library was made from RNA extracted from PBMCs. The same sample was also used in a study of T cells in Graves' hyperthyroidism and ophthalmopathy.

The source was peripheral blood mononuclear cells (PBMCs), collected at new diagnosis, from a patient treated with antithyroid drugs. The receptors derive from a woman between 25 and 40 years old with Graves disease.

This clonotype was counted at least ten times. The rearrangement links TRBV11-2 to TRBJ1-1; tentatively, D is TRBD1 (5 bases). This CDR3 region has 15 residues. Germline V gives CDR1 SGHAT, CDR2 FQNNGV. Between the trimmed V and J ends, which lost 3 bases and 1 base, there was a span of 12 bases. The CDR3 sequence is CASSLMGRRNTEAFF. The DNA for the CDR3 is TGTGCCAGCAGCTTGATGGGACGCCGGAACACTGAAGCTTTCTTT.

This clonotype was counted ten times or more. The V gene is TRBV4-1, the J gene TRBJ1-2, with D possibly matching TRBD1 (6 bases). V was pared by 8 bases and J by 6 bases, with 19 bases between. The V gene's germline CDR1 is MGHRA and CDR2 YSYEKL. The CDR3 has 14 residues. CDR3: CASAGAGVGNGYTF. CDR3 sequence (DNA): TGCGCCAGCGCAGGGGCAGGGGTGGGAAATGGCTACACCTTC.

In this sample, this clonotype turned up many times. The genes are TRBV19 and TRBJ2-6, with a possible D match to TRBD1 (5 bases). Germline CDR1 LNHDA, CDR2 SQIVND (reference sequence). The V and J ends lost 5 bases and 1 base respectively, with 12 bases between them. The CDR3 consists of 16 residues. The CDR3 bases are TGTGCCAGTAGTCCTGACTCAGGGTCTGGGGCCAACGTCCTGACTTTC. Its translation: CASSPDSGSGANVLTF.

Ten or more counts support this clonotype. The likely explanation is a read error, given a far larger clone one base away. This rearrangement joins TRBV7-9 to TRBJ2-1; D might be TRBD2 (5 bases). Trimming cost V 7 bases and J 6 bases, with 13 bases left between them. The germline V gene has CDR1 SEHNR and CDR2 FQNEAQ (reference sequence). The CDR3 totals 13 residues. The CDR3, as DNA: TGTGCCAGCAACTTCGGGGAGAGCAATGAGCAGTTCTTC. It codes for CASNFGESNEQFF.

This clonotype was seen ten or more times. The V call is TRBV7-6, the J call TRBJ1-5, with D uncertain. The CDR3 is 18 residues long. CDR1 is SGHVS and CDR2 is FNYEAQ in the germline V gene. Deletions cut 2 bases from V and 0 bases from J, with 17 bases between. The CDR3 region has the DNA TGTGCCAGCAGCTTAACACAGTCGGCGGGGTATAGCAATCAGCCCCAGCATTTT. Translation gives CASSLTQSAGYSNQPQHF.

This clonotype was seen many times. The chain employs TRBV19 and TRBJ1-1, with TRBD1 identical over 7 bases. From germline, CDR1 is LNHDA and CDR2 SQIVND (reference sequence). CDR3 length equals 15 residues. The ends lost 5 bases at V and 11 bases at J; junction bases unmatched: 17. The CDR3 is CASSLDRLTSLKAFF. In DNA form, the CDR3 reads TGTGCCAGTAGTCTGGACAGGCTTACTTCTCTTAAGGCTTTCTTT. The variable domain in full, completed from reference TRBV19 and TRBJ1-1, reads DGGITQSPKYLFRKEGQNVTLSCEQNLNHDAMYWYRQDPGQGLRLIYYSQIVNDFQKGDIAEGYSVSREKKESFPLTVTSAQKNPTAFYLCASSLDRLTSLKAFFGQGTRLTVV.

This clonotype has at least ten counts. This chain connects TRBV20-1 to TRBJ2-7; D tentatively reads TRBD1 or TRBD2 (5 bases each). The CDR3 is 14 amino acids. Trimming removed 7 bases at V and 1 base at J, with 17 bases between. CDR1 and CDR2 from the germline V gene are DFQATT and SNEGSKA (reference sequence). CDR3 in amino acids: CSVRRQGYSYEQYF. CDR3 bases: TGCAGTGTCAGGAGGCAGGGATATTCCTACGAGCAGTACTTC.

The CDR3 loop is CASSQIGQAYYEQYF. In nucleotides, the CDR3 is TGTGCCAGCAGCCAGATCGGACAGGCCTACTACGAGCAGTACTTC. The chain links TRBV14 to TRBJ2-7, with TRBD1 matching 7 bases. The J segment lost 3 bases and the V segment lost 3 bases, leaving 8 bases of the junction unmatched. Per germline, CDR1 SGHDN and CDR2 FVKESK. The CDR3 has 15 amino acids.

In the case of this clonotype: With a much larger clone just one base away, this may be a read error. Since no conserved phenylalanine or tryptophan closes the CDR3, a read error is the likely cause. The chain couples TRBV5-1 to TRBJ2-3; no definite D call. CDR1 and CDR2 (germline): SGHRS, YFSETQ. CDR3 size: 14 residues. Trimming stripped 4 bases from V and 2 bases from J, with 11 bases between. CDR3 sequence: CASSPRTSTDTQYS. The CDR3 nucleotides read TGCGCCAGCAGCCCCCGTACCTCCACAGATACGCAGTATTCT.

At least ten counts were recorded for this clonotype. As DNA, the CDR3 is TGTGCCAGCTCCCCGGGCGGAGGACCGGTGGACTATGGCTACACCTTC. Its translation is CASSPGGGPVDYGYTF. This chain connects TRBV19 to TRBJ1-2; the D is unclear. The CDR3 contains 16 residues. Between the trimmed V and J ends, which lost 9 bases and 3 bases, there was a span of 23 bases. Germline V gives CDR1 LNHDA, CDR2 SQIVND (reference sequence).

This clonotype was seen ten or more times. V usage is TRBV6-1 and J usage is TRBJ1-5, with 8 positions matching TRBD1. The CDR3 is made up of 14 amino acids. The J segment lost 6 bases and the V segment lost 7 bases, leaving 8 bases of the junction unmatched. Per the germline V gene, CDR1 is MNHNS and CDR2 is SASEGT. The CDR3 is CASKDREGGQPQHF. CDR3 bases: TGTGCCAGCAAGGACAGGGAAGGGGGTCAGCCCCAGCATTTT.

The chain couples TRBV7-9 to TRBJ1-1; D is unclear. CDR1 and CDR2 (germline): SEHNR, FQNEAQ (reference sequence). This CDR3 spans 12 amino acids. Trimming left V 2 bases short and J 8 bases short, with 9 bases between. In DNA form, the CDR3 reads TGTGCCAGCAGCTTATTACCGGGGGAAGCTTTCTTT. It is translated as CASSLLPGEAFF.

This clonotype showed up just once. V usage is TRBV11-2 and J usage is TRBJ1-4, with a possible D match to TRBD1 (5 bases). The germline gives CDR1 SGHAT, CDR2 FQNNGV. This CDR3 has 17 residues. V shed 1 base and J shed 7 bases, with 19 bases lying between them. Here the CDR3 DNA reads TGTGCCAGCAGCTTAGGTCCTACAGGACCCAAGGGTGAAAAACTGTTTTTT. Translating it yields CASSLGPTGPKGEKLFF.

This clonotype appeared many times. The rearrangement uses TRBV3-1 and TRBJ1-1; 10 positions agree with TRBD1. Looked up from germline, CDR1 is LGHDT and CDR2 is YNNKEL (reference sequence). This CDR3 is 16 amino acids long. V was pared by 6 bases and J by 5 bases, with 12 bases of the junction left unmatched. The CDR3 region is CASSLLRDRGWTEAFF. The CDR3 DNA reads TGTGCCAGCAGTCTACTCCGGGACAGGGGATGGACTGAAGCTTTCTTT.

This clonotype was found a few times. Possible read error: a much larger clone is one base away. This is likely a read error, given that the CDR3 carries no conserved phenylalanine or tryptophan at its end. V is TRBV4-1 and J is TRBJ2-1; D is possibly TRBD1 (5 bases). V was trimmed by 1 base and J by 6 bases, leaving 10 bases between them. The germline V gene has CDR1 MGHRA and CDR2 YSYEKL. This CDR3 spans 14 amino acids. CDR3 sequence reads: CASSQVGARNEQFL. The CDR3 nucleotides read TGCGCCAGCAGCCAAGTTGGGGCCCGCAATGAGCAGTTCCTC.

At least ten counts were recorded for this clonotype. The chain recombines TRBV12-3 or TRBV12-4 with TRBJ1-2; D is unclear. V gave up 4 bases and J gave up 0 bases, with 9 bases separating them. The CDR3 is 14 amino acids. In DNA, the CDR3 is TGTGCCAGCAGTTCGAGTGGGCCTAACTATGGCTACACCTTC. Protein product: CASSSSGPNYGYTF.

This clonotype was detected only a few times. The rearrangement links TRBV5-1 to TRBJ2-3; D may match TRBD1 or TRBD2 (6 bases each). V lost 9 bases, J lost 5 bases, and 19 bases lay in between. CDR1 SGHRS and CDR2 YFSETQ come from the germline V gene. The CDR3 sequence is 14 residues long. For the CDR3, the DNA is TGCGCCACCAAAGGGGGACTGGGACGAGATACGCAGTATTTT. Translation gives CATKGGLGRDTQYF. Looking up the rest from reference TRBV5-1 and TRBJ2-3 gives the full variable domain: KAGVTQTPRYLIKTRGQQVTLSCSPISGHRSVSWYQQTPGQGLQFLFEYFSETQRNKGNFPGRFSGRQFSNSRSEMNVSTLELGDSALYLCATKGGLGRDTQYFGPGTRLTVL.

The table lists this clonotype with many counts. The rearrangement links TRBV7-3 to TRBJ1-1, with D possibly matching TRBD1 (5 bases). Trimming removed 6 bases from V and 10 bases from J, with 18 bases in between. Germline V gene lookup returns CDR1 SGHTA and CDR2 FQGTGA. The CDR3 totals 13 residues. CDR3 in DNA: TGTGCCAGCAGTTCGTCGGGTCACAGGTTAGCTTTCTTT. It translates to CASSSSGHRLAFF.

This clonotype has just a few counts. A much larger clone sits a single nucleotide away, making a read error possible. The V and J genes are TRBV3-1 and TRBJ2-7, with 8 bases fitting TRBD2. Germline V gene lookup returns CDR1 LGHDT and CDR2 YNNKEL (reference sequence). V lost 4 bases and J lost 12; bases outside the gene matches: 23. This CDR3 is 17 amino acids long. CDR3 in DNA: TGTGCCAGCAGCCGGACGAGCAGGACTAGCAGGACGCCCACCCGGTACTTC. The encoded protein is CASSRTSRTSRTPTRYF.

The rearrangement uses TRBV7-2 and TRBJ2-7, with 9 bases matching TRBD2. The CDR3 sequence is 19 residues long. Per germline, CDR1 SGHTA and CDR2 FQGNSA. J was trimmed by 3 bases and V by 3 bases; bases with no gene match: 18. CDR3 sequence: CASSFEESGGPPYGYEQYF. For the CDR3, the DNA is TGTGCCAGCAGCTTCGAAGAAAGCGGGGGGCCACCCTACGGCTACGAGCAGTACTTC.